This TCR beta chain appears in the sequencing data of a study of blood T cell repertoires in COVID-19. Study-level background: Samples of COVID-19 (acute and convalescent) were obtained from the United States, Italy and Spain. T cells, B-cell-depleted T cells, or PBMCs supplied cDNA or gDNA.

Per the original methods: Amplifying reference gene primers gave estimates of nucleated cell counts. Here immunoSEQ multiplex PCR was the method, and the copy in TCRdb shows in-frame clones only, minus some. That table furnishes V, J and clone size, whereas the DNA furnished D and trimming. In the table there are roughly 50,000 clones, 85% to 90% of which are singletons. Trimming removed 0 bases from V and 4 bases from J, with 7 bases in between. Germline V gene sequence: CDR1 SGHDT, CDR2 YYEEEE. The CDR3 is 13 residues long. The chain uses TRBV5-6 and TRBJ1-1; D ambiguous. Sequenced: peripheral blood. This TCR was recovered from an older man with acute or convalescent COVID-19. CDR3 sequence: CASSLAPTTEAFF. The DNA for the CDR3 is TGTGCCAGCAGCTTGGCCCCTACCACTGAAGCTTTCTTT.